This is a list of T cell receptor beta chains from one sample in a study of T cell clonotyping in hematopoietic cell transplantation. Assay used: immunoSEQ multiplex PCR; TCRdb lists only in-frame clones, some missing. The repertoire consists of some 45,000 clones, with approximately 78% occurring once and the leading ten covering roughly 5.5%. Specimen: peripheral blood mononuclear cells, collected before stem cell transplant. These receptors were collected from a man aged 60 to 75 with myelodysplastic syndrome. Some clones in this sample may be carry-over from other donors' samples. Both conserved end residues are part of each CDR3. The order of the fields is J gene, clone size, D gene, V gene, CDR3 protein, CDR3 DNA. The D gene is left open where the match is weak. A row's size may be missing; if present it is once, few, many or a size class.

>TRBJ1-4|.|.|TRBV5-1
CASSPQQGSNEKLFF
TGCGCCAGCAGCCCCCAACAGGGTTCTAATGAAAAACTGTTTTTT
>TRBJ2-7|.|TRBD1|TRBV7-8
CASSLDITGTGLYEQYF
TGTGCCAGCAGCTTAGACATCACCGGGACAGGGCTCTACGAGCAGTACTTC
>TRBJ1-5|.|.|TRBV19
CASSIVACQPQHF
TGTGCCAGTAGTATAGTGGCTTGTCAGCCCCAGCATTTT
>TRBJ2-1|.|.|TRBV7-2
CASSLGTGGNEQFF
TGTGCCAGCAGCTTAGGGACCGGGGGCAATGAGCAGTTCTTC
>TRBJ1-5|.|.|TRBV6-1
CASSEISGRQPQHF
TGTGCCAGCAGTGAGATCTCAGGGCGACAGCCCCAGCATTTT
>TRBJ2-5|.|TRBD1|TRBV6-5
CASSYSMGQGVETQYF
TGTGCCAGCAGTTACTCGATGGGACAGGGGGTGGAGACCCAGTACTTC
>TRBJ1-4|.|.|TRBV5-1
CASSPVWGANEKLFF
TGCGCCAGCAGCCCGGTTTGGGGTGCGAATGAAAAACTGTTTTTT
>TRBJ2-1|.|.|TRBV6-5
CASSYSTGYNEQFF
TGTGCCAGCAGTTACTCGACGGGCTACAATGAGCAGTTCTTC
>TRBJ1-1|.|.|TRBV9
CASSATGISGAEAFF
TGTGCCAGCAGTGCTACCGGGATCTCTGGGGCTGAAGCTTTCTTT
>TRBJ1-2|.|.|TRBV11-2
CASSPREGPRVRDYGYTF
TGTGCCAGCAGCCCCAGGGAGGGCCCCAGGGTGCGGGACTATGGCTACACCTTC
>TRBJ1-3|.|.|TRBV15
CATSRGGSGNTIYF
TGTGCCACCAGCAGAGGAGGGTCAGGAAACACCATATATTTT
>TRBJ1-5|.|.|TRBV19
CASSIGGPQHF
TGTGCCAGTAGTATAGGGGGGCCCCAGCATTTT
>TRBJ2-3|.|.|TRBV19
CASIKTGETSTDTQYF
TGTGCCAGTATCAAGACTGGAGAAACTAGCACAGATACGCAGTATTTT
>TRBJ2-5|.|TRBD1|TRBV25-1
CASSEPGQQETQYF
TGTGCCAGCAGTGAGCCGGGACAGCAAGAGACCCAGTACTTC
>TRBJ2-7|.|TRBD2|TRBV4-1
CASSQDLGASGGISYEQYF
TGCGCCAGCAGCCAAGATCTTGGCGCTAGCGGGGGGATTTCCTACGAGCAGTACTTC
>TRBJ2-2|.|.|TRBV19
CASSTASIIGELFF
TGTGCCAGTAGTACAGCGAGTATCATCGGGGAGCTGTTTTTT
>TRBJ1-2|.|.|TRBV25-1
CASSKDSRYTF
TGTGCCAGCAGTAAGGACAGCCGCTACACCTTC
>TRBJ2-1|.|.|TRBV30
CAWSGVSYNEQFF
TGTGCCTGGTCGGGGGTCTCCTACAATGAGCAGTTCTTC
>TRBJ2-5|.|.|TRBV10-3
CAISQKETQYF
TGTGCCATCAGTCAAAAAGAGACCCAGTACTTC
>TRBJ2-2|once|.|TRBV5-6
CASSFWTPNTGELFF
TGTGCCAGCAGCTTTTGGACACCGAACACCGGGGAGCTGTTTTTT
>TRBJ1-3|.|TRBD1|TRBV4-1
CASSRDRNSGNTIYF
TGCGCCAGCAGCCGGGACAGGAACTCTGGAAACACCATATATTTT
>TRBJ2-5|.|.|TRBV6-6
CASSLQETQYF
TGTGCCAGCAGTTTACAAGAGACCCAGTACTTC
>TRBJ1-1|few|.|TRBV19
CASSLWTEAFF
TGTGCCAGTAGTCTTTGGACCGAAGCTTTCTTT
>TRBJ1-2|few|.|TRBV19
CASSVDSNYGYTF
TGTGCCAGTAGCGTAGACAGTAACTATGGCTACACCTTC
>TRBJ1-2|.|.|TRBV7-8
CASSSRVNYGYTF
TGTGCCAGCAGCTCCAGGGTCAACTATGGCTACACCTTC
>TRBJ2-2|.|.|TRBV7-2
CASSLNGGFNTGELFF
TGTGCCAGCAGCTTAAACGGGGGCTTTAACACCGGGGAGCTGTTTTTT
>TRBJ1-6|.|TRBD1|TRBV10-3
CAIRDRGRSNSPLHF
TGTGCCATCAGGGACAGGGGACGAAGCAATTCACCCCTCCACTTT
>TRBJ1-6|.|.|TRBV19
CASSTQDYNSPLHF
TGTGCCAGTAGTACTCAAGATTATAATTCACCCCTCCACTTT
>TRBJ2-3|once|.|TRBV11-1
CASSFRSLIGDTQYF
TGTGCCAGCAGCTTCCGCAGTTTAATTGGGGATACGCAGTATTTT
>TRBJ2-5|.|TRBD2|TRBV28
CASSLASGAQETQYF
TGTGCCAGCAGTTTGGCTAGCGGGGCGCAAGAGACCCAGTACTTC
>TRBJ2-6|.|.|TRBV11-3
CASSEGRISGANVLTF
TGTGCCAGCAGCGAAGGCAGGATCTCTGGGGCCAACGTCCTGACTTTC
>TRBJ1-2|few|.|TRBV5-4
CASSPDSDNYGYTF
TGTGCCAGCAGCCCGGACAGCGATAACTATGGCTACACCTTC
>TRBJ1-2|.|.|TRBV6-5
CASRHAGYGYTF
TGTGCCAGCAGACACGCGGGTTATGGCTACACCTTC
>TRBJ2-1|.|.|TRBV4-2
CASSPLLGTALTQFF
TGTGCCAGCAGCCCTCTCCTGGGCACAGCGCTAACGCAGTTCTTC
>TRBJ1-4|.|TRBD1|TRBV10-2
CASRTGGGEKLFF
TGCGCCAGCAGAACAGGGGGCGGTGAAAAACTGTTTTTT
>TRBJ2-1|.|.|TRBV29-1
CSVLGQTNEQFF
TGCAGCGTATTAGGACAGACCAATGAGCAGTTCTTC
>TRBJ1-2|.|.|TRBV30
CAWSVYRQGLNGYTF
TGTGCCTGGAGTGTATACAGGCAGGGACTCAATGGCTACACCTTC
>TRBJ2-2|.|.|TRBV7-6
CASSVTSTGELFF
TGTGCCAGCAGCGTAACAAGCACCGGGGAGCTGTTTTTT
>TRBJ1-2|.|.|TRBV14
CASSQVGGTRGYTF
TGTGCCAGCAGCCAAGTGGGGGGGACGCGGGGCTACACCTTC
>TRBJ2-4|.|TRBD1|TRBV4-3
CASSQDPKTGGAKNIQYF
TGCGCCAGCAGCCAAGACCCGAAGACAGGGGGGGCCAAAAACATTCAGTACTTC
>TRBJ2-7|.|TRBD2|TRBV7-2
CASSPPGLHFYEQYF
TGTGCCAGCAGCCCCCCGGGACTACACTTTTACGAGCAGTACTTC
>TRBJ2-5|.|.|TRBV5-4
CASSLLAEETQYF
TGTGCCAGCAGCTTGCTGGCGGAAGAGACCCAGTACTTC
>TRBJ1-6|.|.|TRBV4-3
CASSQDRGPGSPLHF
TGCGCCAGCAGCCAAGATCGGGGTCCGGGTTCACCCCTCCACTTT
>TRBJ1-6|.|TRBD1|TRBV7-8
CASSLGQGANSPLHF
TGTGCCAGCAGCTTGGGGCAGGGGGCGAATTCACCCCTCCACTTT
>TRBJ1-4|.|.|TRBV2
CASSEVGTTNEKLFF
TGTGCCAGCAGTGAGGTGGGAACAACTAATGAAAAACTGTTTTTT
>TRBJ1-1|.|.|TRBV5-1
CASSHIRSGADTEAFF
TGCGCCAGCAGCCATATCAGATCGGGGGCCGACACTGAAGCTTTCTTT
>TRBJ2-5|.|TRBD1|TRBV5-4
CASSPTGTGGGETQYF
TGTGCCAGCAGCCCCACCGGGACAGGGGGCGGGGAGACCCAGTACTTC
>TRBJ2-7|.|TRBD1|TRBV11-2
CASSRDRVKNEQYF
TGTGCCAGCAGCCGCGACAGGGTTAAGAACGAGCAGTACTTC
>TRBJ2-1|.|TRBD1|TRBV28
CAIQGGNYNEQFF
TGTGCCATACAGGGGGGAAACTACAATGAGCAGTTCTTC
>TRBJ1-1|.|.|TRBV7-9
CASSLVRGYSEAFF
TGTGCCAGCAGCTTAGTCAGGGGTTATTCTGAAGCTTTCTTT
>TRBJ2-2|.|.|TRBV19
CASSHWRGEAGELFF
TGTGCCAGTAGCCACTGGAGGGGGGAGGCCGGGGAGCTGTTTTTT
>TRBJ2-6|.|.|TRBV5-1
CASTSGGANVLTF
TGCGCCAGCACTTCAGGGGGGGCCAACGTCCTGACTTTC
>TRBJ2-7|.|.|TRBV30
CAWKGIWGEQYF
TGTGCCTGGAAAGGGATCTGGGGGGAGCAGTACTTC
>TRBJ2-3|.|.|TRBV14
CASSQVGGFTDTQYF
TGTGCCAGCAGCCAAGTGGGAGGTTTCACAGATACGCAGTATTTT
>TRBJ1-1|.|.|TRBV4-1
CASSQDPDSMNTEAFF
TGCGCCAGCAGCCAAGATCCCGACAGCATGAACACTGAAGCTTTCTTT